The rows below give T cell receptor beta chains drawn from one sample of a study of radiotherapy plus CTLA-4 blockade in lung cancer. The method was immunoSEQ multiplex PCR; TCRdb's version includes in-frame clones alone and lacks a portion of them. The sample lists some 73,000 clones, approximately 73% seen once, with over 9% in the top ten. Source: peripheral blood, taken from a patient treated with radiotherapy plus ipilimumab. These receptor sequences come from a human donor with non-small cell lung cancer whose response to radiotherapy plus ipilimumab could not be evaluated. Both conserved end residues are part of each CDR3. D genes are given only for firm matches. Clone size is given for some rows only: seen once, a few or many times, or a class if the clone is expanded.

cdr3_aa cdr3_nt clone_size j_call v_call d_call
CASSGDRDHQPQHF TGTGCCAGCAGTGGGGACAGGGATCATCAGCCCCAGCATTTT - TRBJ1-5 TRBV7-9 TRBD1
CATRARLVDFYNEQFF TGTGCAACCAGGGCCCGGTTGGTAGATTTTTACAATGAGCAGTTCTTC - TRBJ2-1 TRBV12-2 -
CAWSIQGDYGYTF TGTGCCTGGAGTATCCAGGGGGATTACGGCTACACCTTC - TRBJ1-2 TRBV30 TRBD1
CASSQGLRDTEAFF TGCGCCAGCAGCCAAGGGTTACGGGACACTGAAGCTTTCTTT - TRBJ1-1 TRBV4-1 -
CASSLAPTPSGQGLYF TGTGCCAGCAGCTTGGCGCCTACTCCGTCGGGACAGGGTCTCTACTTC many TRBJ2-7 TRBV5-6 TRBD1
CASSLTADAGLVTYEQYF TGTGCCAGCAGCTTAACAGCGGACGCGGGACTAGTAACCTACGAGCAGTACTTC - TRBJ2-7 TRBV7-3 TRBD2
CASSESSGWTRSNEQFF TGCGCCAGCAGTGAGTCGAGTGGCTGGACTAGGTCCAATGAGCAGTTCTTC - TRBJ2-1 TRBV10-1 TRBD2
CASSARGIRGTEAFF TGTGCCAGCAGCGCCCGGGGGATTCGGGGCACTGAAGCTTTCTTT - TRBJ1-1 TRBV9 -
CAWSLGTDTQYF TGTGCCTGGAGTCTCGGGACAGATACGCAGTATTTT - TRBJ2-3 TRBV30 -
CASSPFRGGDPTDTQYF TGCGCCAGCAGCCCGTTCCGGGGGGGGGACCCCACAGATACGCAGTATTTT - TRBJ2-3 TRBV5-1 TRBD2
CASSYRQGGAGANVLTF TGTGCCAGCTCGTACAGACAGGGAGGCGCTGGGGCCAACGTCCTGACTTTC - TRBJ2-6 TRBV6-4 -
CASSINRGGGYTF TGTGCCAGCAGCATCAACAGGGGCGGCGGCTACACCTTC - TRBJ1-2 TRBV2 TRBD1
CASSLRVPVESYNEQFF TGCGCCAGCAGCCTCAGAGTCCCCGTGGAGTCCTACAATGAGCAGTTCTTC - TRBJ2-1 TRBV4-1 -
CASSFETRQGWNQETQYF TGTGCCAGCAGCTTCGAAACCCGACAGGGCTGGAATCAAGAGACCCAGTACTTC - TRBJ2-5 TRBV5-6 TRBD1
CASSSTWEGYTF TGTGCCAGCAGCTCTACATGGGAGGGCTACACCTTC - TRBJ1-2 TRBV5-4 -
CAISESRDSFHGYTF TGTGCCATCAGTGAGTCGAGAGACTCTTTCCATGGCTACACCTTC - TRBJ1-2 TRBV10-3 -
CASSALRDRPAYGYTF TGTGCCAGCAGCGCGCTCCGGGACAGGCCGGCCTATGGCTACACCTTC - TRBJ1-2 TRBV11-2 TRBD1
CASSGRTGRESSSSGNTIYF TGTGCCAGCAGTGGACGGACAGGCCGGGAATCTTCGAGCTCTGGAAACACCATATATTTT - TRBJ1-3 TRBV6-1 TRBD1
CASSLVRGGYNEQFF TGTGCCAGCAGTCTTGTGCGGGGGGGTTACAATGAGCAGTTCTTC - TRBJ2-1 TRBV6-5 TRBD2
CASSKGDTQYF TGTGCCAGCAGTAAGGGGGATACGCAGTATTTT once TRBJ2-3 TRBV7-9 -
CASSVRDTEAFF TGTGCCAGTAGTGTCAGGGACACTGAAGCTTTCTTT few TRBJ1-1 TRBV19 -
CASSSLAGEQFF TGCGCCAGCAGCTCACTAGCGGGGGAGCAGTTCTTC - TRBJ2-1 TRBV5-1 TRBD2